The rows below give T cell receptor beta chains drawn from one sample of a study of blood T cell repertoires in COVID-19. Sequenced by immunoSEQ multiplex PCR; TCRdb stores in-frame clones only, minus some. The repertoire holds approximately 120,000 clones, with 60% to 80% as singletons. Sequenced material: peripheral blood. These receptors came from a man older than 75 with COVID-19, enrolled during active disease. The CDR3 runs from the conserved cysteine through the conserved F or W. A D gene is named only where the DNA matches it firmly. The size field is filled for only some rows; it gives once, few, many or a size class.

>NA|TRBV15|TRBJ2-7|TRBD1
TGTGCCACCAGCCGGGACAGAAGCTACGAGCAGTACTTC
CATSRDRSYEQYF
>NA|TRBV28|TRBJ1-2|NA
TGTGCCAGCAGTTTAGGGGGGGTTGCTAACTATGGCTACACCTTC
CASSLGGVANYGYTF
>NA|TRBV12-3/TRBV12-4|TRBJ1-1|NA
TGTGCCAGCAGTGCTGACTTAAACACTGAAGCTTTCTTT
CASSADLNTEAFF
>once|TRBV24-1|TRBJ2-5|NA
TGTGCCACCGGCAGGGGAGAGACCCAGTACTTC
CATGRGETQYF
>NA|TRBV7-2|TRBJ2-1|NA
TGTGCCAGCTCCCGTGTGGGCCCCAGAGATGAGCAGTTCTTC
CASSRVGPRDEQFF
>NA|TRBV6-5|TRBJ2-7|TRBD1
TGTGCCAGCAGTCGACAGGGCAGCCTTCGCGAGCAGTACTTC
CASSRQGSLREQYF
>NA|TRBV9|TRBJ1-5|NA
TGTGCCAGCAGCGTTACAGACAGCACCAATCAGCCCCAGCATTTT
CASSVTDSTNQPQHF
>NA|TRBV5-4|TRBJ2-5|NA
TGTGCCAGCAGCTTCTCCGGGAGTGCTCAAGAGACCCAGTACTTC
CASSFSGSAQETQYF
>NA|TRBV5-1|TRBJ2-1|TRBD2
TGCGCCAGCAGCCCAGGGGCTATAGCGGGAGGGCCGTTCTTC
CASSPGAIAGGPFF
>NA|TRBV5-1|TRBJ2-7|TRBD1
TGCGCCAGCAGCCCCGGGACAGAGTCCTACGAGCAGTACTTC
CASSPGTESYEQYF
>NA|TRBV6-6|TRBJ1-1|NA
TGTGCCAGCAGTCGCCCCTATTCGGCAGGGGAGGGTGAAGCTTTCTTT
CASSRPYSAGEGEAFF
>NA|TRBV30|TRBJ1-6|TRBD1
TGTGCCTGGAGGGCAGGGGGCTCCTATAATTCACCCCTCCACTTT
CAWRAGGSYNSPLHF
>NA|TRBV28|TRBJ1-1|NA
TGTGCCAGCAGTCGGTACACTGAAGCTTTCTTT
CASSRYTEAFF
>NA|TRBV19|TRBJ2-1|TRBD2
TGTGCCAGTAGTATCAGCGGGAGGGGTCAGAATGAGCAGTTCTTC
CASSISGRGQNEQFF
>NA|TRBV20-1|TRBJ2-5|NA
TGCAGTGCTAGTCCGAGGAGTGATCCCCAAGAGACCCAGTACTTC
CSASPRSDPQETQYF
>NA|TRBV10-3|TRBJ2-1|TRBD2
TGTGCCATCAGTGAGTCAGTAGGACTAGCGGGAGGGGCTGAGCAGTTCTTC
CAISESVGLAGGAEQFF